This TCR beta chain was documented in a study of shared clonotypes between healthy human individuals. Regarding the study as a whole: Blood was the sole source, and tissue repertoires probably differ. The authors expected sequencing depth to affect clonotype sharing among donors.

Donors comprised only Caucasian adults living in Nashville, Tennessee. Around 29,000 T cell genomes, or approximately 280 ng DNA, went into unsorted PBMC replicate PCRs. The data were produced by immunoSEQ multiplex PCR, yet TCRdb's version contains in-frame clones alone and is incomplete. Here the sample spans fewer than 600,000 clones, around 76% being singletons. V lost 3 bases to trimming and J lost 1 base, with 4 bases between them. This CDR3 spans 13 amino acids. The germline V gene has CDR1 SEHNR and CDR2 FQNEAQ (reference sequence). This clone was recorded only once. Its antigen is unknown. The same CDR3 also results from other DNA sequences found in this sample.

The receptor comes from a woman aged 40 to 55 in good health. Some clones in this sample may be carry-over from other donors' samples. V usage is TRBV7-9 and J usage is TRBJ2-1; D gene ambiguous. Sequenced input: PBMCs. Here the CDR3 DNA reads TGTGCCAGCAGCTTGGGTTCCTACAATGAGCAGTTCTTC. Its protein is CASSLGSYNEQFF.